A selection of T cell receptor beta chains follows, all from one sample in a study of blood T cell repertoires in COVID-19. Measured with immunoSEQ multiplex PCR; TCRdb has only the in-frame clones, and not every one. The sample holds about 98,000 clones, 82% seen once. The sequencing input was peripheral blood. These receptors originate from an older man with active or convalescent COVID-19. The CDR3 runs from the conserved cysteine through the conserved F or W. The D gene is left open where the match is weak. For some rows the clone size is stated as once, few or many, or as a class when expanded; others skip it.

v_call	j_call	clone_size	cdr3_length	d_call	cdr3_nt	cdr3_aa
TRBV10-1	TRBJ2-2	few	15	.	TGCGCCAGCAGTGAAAGCAGGGGCAGCACCGGGGAGCTGTTTTTT	CASSESRGSTGELFF
TRBV3-1/TRBV3-2	TRBJ1-2	.	15	.	TGTGCCAGCAGCCAGACTGAGGGGGTGACCTATGGCTACACCTTC	CASSQTEGVTYGYTF
TRBV29-1	TRBJ2-6	.	17	TRBD2	TGCAGCGTTGTGGGGGGGACCGTGAGCTCTGGGGCCAACGTCCTGACTTTC	CSVVGGTVSSGANVLTF
TRBV7-9	TRBJ2-7	.	14	TRBD1	TGTGCCAGCAGCTTAGAAGGGGGCCCCCACGAGCAGTACTTC	CASSLEGGPHEQYF
TRBV30	TRBJ2-7	.	12	.	TGTGCCTGGAGTGTGGGGGGTAGAGAGCAGTACTTC	CAWSVGGREQYF
TRBV30	TRBJ1-2	.	14	TRBD1	TGTGCCTGGAGACCGACAGGGGCCGGCTATGGCTACACCTTC	CAWRPTGAGYGYTF
TRBV6-6	TRBJ1-4	.	15	TRBD1	TGTGCCAGCAGTTACTCGGGACAGGGGAATGAAAAACTGTTTTTT	CASSYSGQGNEKLFF
TRBV19	TRBJ1-1	.	15	TRBD1	TGTGCCAGTAGACTACAGGGGGGAGTGAACACTGAAGCTTTCTTT	CASRLQGGVNTEAFF
TRBV13	TRBJ2-5	.	14	.	TGTGCCAGCAGCTTTGTGTCAGGGCAAGAGACCCAGTACTTC	CASSFVSGQETQYF
TRBV10-3	TRBJ2-3	.	13	TRBD2	TGTGCCACCGGGACTAGCGGTTCAGATACGCAGTATTTT	CATGTSGSDTQYF
TRBV18	TRBJ1-1	many	14	.	TGTGCCAGCTCACCCGCAGGGGCGAACACTGAAGCTTTCTTT	CASSPAGANTEAFF
TRBV4-1	TRBJ2-5	.	15	.	TGCGCCAGCAGCCAGTTCTCAGGAGGATGGGAGACCCAGTACTTC	CASSQFSGGWETQYF
TRBV11-1	TRBJ2-7	.	13	TRBD1	TGTGCCAGCAGCCCAAGACAGGGGACCGAGCAGTACTTC	CASSPRQGTEQYF
TRBV3-1/TRBV3-2	TRBJ1-2	.	15	.	TGTGCCAGCAGCCAAGCGGACGGACAGATATATGGCTACACCTTC	CASSQADGQIYGYTF
TRBV5-4	TRBJ2-7	.	14	.	TGTGCCAGCAGCTTGGGAGGCGCGGGGTACGAGCAGTACTTC	CASSLGGAGYEQYF
TRBV18	TRBJ2-3	.	16	.	TGTGCCAGCTCACTCAGACTCTCCTCGGGGACAGATACGCAGTATTTT	CASSLRLSSGTDTQYF
TRBV13	TRBJ2-7	.	16	TRBD2	TGTGCCAGCAGCTCGCGCCCCCCGACTAGCGCCTACGAGCAGTACTTC	CASSSRPPTSAYEQYF
TRBV7-9	TRBJ2-5	.	14	.	TGTGCCAGCAGCTTAGGAGTGGGCAAAGAGACCCAGTACTTC	CASSLGVGKETQYF
TRBV29-1	TRBJ1-1	.	11	.	TGCAGCGTTAGAGGGAACACTGAAGCTTTCTTT	CSVRGNTEAFF
TRBV6-5	TRBJ2-1	.	13	TRBD1	TGTGCCAGCAACCGGGACAGCTATAATGAGCAGTTCTTC	CASNRDSYNEQFF
TRBV6-1	TRBJ2-5	.	11	.	TGTGCCAGCAGTCGCCAAGAGACCCAGTACTTC	CASSRQETQYF
TRBV19	TRBJ2-2	once	14	TRBD1	TGTGCCACCAACACAGGGGCAAACACCGGGGAGCTGTTTTTT	CATNTGANTGELFF
TRBV7-9	TRBJ2-7	few	16	TRBD1	TGTGCCAGCAGAGAGGGTTACGGGACAGATTCCTACGAGCAGTACTTC	CASREGYGTDSYEQYF
TRBV19	TRBJ1-4	.	14	.	TGTGCCAGTAGTATCGGCGGGGTACGGGAAAAACTGTTTTTT	CASSIGGVREKLFF
TRBV18	TRBJ1-6	.	15	TRBD1	TGTGCCAGCTCACCCGGGACAGGGGAAAATTCACCCCTCCACTTT	CASSPGTGENSPLHF
TRBV6-5	TRBJ1-4	.	14	.	TGTGCCAGCAGTTCCGGGGGGTGGGGTGAAAAACTGTTTTTT	CASSSGGWGEKLFF
TRBV14	TRBJ2-5	.	16	TRBD2	TGTGCCAGCAGCCAAGGGGTAGCGGGGTTCGGAGAGACCCAGTACTTC	CASSQGVAGFGETQYF
TRBV4-2	TRBJ2-4	.	17	.	TGTGCCAGCAGCCTAAGAAACTTCGGGGGGCGTGAAAACATTCAGTACTTC	CASSLRNFGGRENIQYF
TRBV4-1	TRBJ2-1	.	15	.	TGCGCCAGCAGCCAAGGCAGGGCCTTTCCCAATGAGCAGTTCTTC	CASSQGRAFPNEQFF
TRBV11-2	TRBJ1-4	.	15	.	TGTGCCAGCAGCCGATTCCTGACAGCTAATGAAAAACTGTTTTTT	CASSRFLTANEKLFF
TRBV19	TRBJ2-2	.	15	TRBD1	TGTGCCAGTAGGATACAGGGGGCATCGACCGGGGAGCTGTTTTTT	CASRIQGASTGELFF
TRBV6-2/TRBV6-3	TRBJ1-2	.	13	TRBD1	TGTGCCAGCAGTCGACAGGGAGGAAGCGGCTACACCTTC	CASSRQGGSGYTF
TRBV6-5	TRBJ1-2	.	13	TRBD1	TGTGCCTGCCGACAGGGCCCTAACTATGGCTACACCTTC	CACRQGPNYGYTF
TRBV12-5	TRBJ2-1	few	17	.	TGTGCTAGTGGGGCCCTCGGACTAACAAGCTCCTACAATGAGCAGTTCTTC	CASGALGLTSSYNEQFF
TRBV18	TRBJ1-1	.	15	.	TGTGCCAGCTCACCCGACGCGGGTTTGAACACTGAAGCTTTCTTT	CASSPDAGLNTEAFF
TRBV5-1	TRBJ2-2	few	15	TRBD1	TGCGCCAGCAGCCCGGGACAGGTGAACACCGGGGAGCTGTTTTTT	CASSPGQVNTGELFF
TRBV24-1	TRBJ2-1	few	14	.	TGTGCCACCAGCCCGGAGGTTGGGCAATGGGAGCAGTTCTTC	CATSPEVGQWEQFF
TRBV7-8	TRBJ2-5	.	16	TRBD2	TGTGCCAGCAGCGGGCGAAGCGGGGGCTCGGGAGAGACCCAGTACTTC	CASSGRSGGSGETQYF
TRBV4-2	TRBJ1-5	few	16	.	TGTGCCAGCAGCCAAGAATCAGGGGTCACCAATCAGCCCCAGCATTTT	CASSQESGVTNQPQHF
TRBV19	TRBJ1-2	.	13	.	TGTGCCAGTAGTAGGAGGATGGAGAATGGCTACACCTTC	CASSRRMENGYTF
TRBV5-1	TRBJ2-5	.	16	TRBD2	TGCGCCAGCAGCTTGGATGCTAGCGGGGCCCAAGAGACCCAGTACTTC	CASSLDASGAQETQYF
TRBV10-3	TRBJ2-3	.	18	TRBD1	TGTGCCATCAGTGAGGCGATAACGGACAGGGCCTCCACAGATACGCAGTATTTT	CAISEAITDRASTDTQYF
TRBV7-8	TRBJ1-2	.	14	TRBD1	TGTGCCAGCAGCTCCGGACAGGGACTTTATGGCTACACCTTC	CASSSGQGLYGYTF
TRBV2	TRBJ2-3	.	12	.	TGTGCCAGCAGTGAGACTCGAGGTACGCAGTATTTT	CASSETRGTQYF
TRBV7-9	TRBJ2-1	.	17	.	TGTGCCAGCAGCCCCCTCTCGGGTGGAGACAGATACAATGAGCAGTTCTTC	CASSPLSGGDRYNEQFF
TRBV6-5	TRBJ1-6	.	16	TRBD1	TGTGCCAGCAGTTACTCGGGGGACAGGGGTAATTCACCCCTCCACTTT	CASSYSGDRGNSPLHF
TRBV4-3	TRBJ1-2	.	14	.	TGCGCCAGCAGCTGGGAGGGGAAGAGGGATGGCTACACCTTC	CASSWEGKRDGYTF
TRBV11-2	TRBJ2-2	once	12	.	TGTGCCAGCAGCTTAGTAGCCGGGGAGCTGTTTTTT	CASSLVAGELFF
TRBV27	TRBJ1-4	.	13	.	TGTGCCAGCAGTACCGCCGGGGGGGAAAAACTGTTTTTT	CASSTAGGEKLFF
TRBV5-1	TRBJ1-2	.	13	.	TGCGCCAGCAGCTTGAGACTTCACTATGGCTACACCTTC	CASSLRLHYGYTF